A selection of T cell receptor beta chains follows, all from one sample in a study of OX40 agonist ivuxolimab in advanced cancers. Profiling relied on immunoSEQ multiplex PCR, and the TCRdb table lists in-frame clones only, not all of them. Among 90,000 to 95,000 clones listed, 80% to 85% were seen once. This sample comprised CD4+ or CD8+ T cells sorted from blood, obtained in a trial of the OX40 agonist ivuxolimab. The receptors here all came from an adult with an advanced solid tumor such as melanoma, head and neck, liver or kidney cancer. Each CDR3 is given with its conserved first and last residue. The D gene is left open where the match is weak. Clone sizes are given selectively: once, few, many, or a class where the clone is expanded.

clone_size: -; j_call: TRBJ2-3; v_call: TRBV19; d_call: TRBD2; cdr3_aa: CASSKAGGRTLTDTQYF; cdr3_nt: TGTGCCAGTAGTAAGGCGGGGGGACGCACTCTCACAGATACGCAGTATTTT
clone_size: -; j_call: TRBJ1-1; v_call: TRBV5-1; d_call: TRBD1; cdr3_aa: CASSSIGGRGTEAFF; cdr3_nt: TGCGCCAGCAGTTCTATAGGGGGCCGGGGCACTGAAGCTTTCTTT
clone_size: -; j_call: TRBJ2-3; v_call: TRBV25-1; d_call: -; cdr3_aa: CASSWRPAFGDTQYF; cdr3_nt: TGTGCCAGCAGTTGGAGACCAGCCTTCGGGGATACGCAGTATTTT
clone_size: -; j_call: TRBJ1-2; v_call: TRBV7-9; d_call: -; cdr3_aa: CASSFFGSHGHTF; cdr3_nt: TGTGCCAGCAGCTTTTTTGGTTCTCATGGCCACACCTTC
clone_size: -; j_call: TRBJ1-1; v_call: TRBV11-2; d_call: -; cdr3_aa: CASSLAGWNTEAFF; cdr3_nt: TGTGCCAGCAGCTTAGCCGGCTGGAACACTGAAGCTTTCTTT
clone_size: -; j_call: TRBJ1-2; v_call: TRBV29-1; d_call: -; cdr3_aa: CSVGWGGGYTF; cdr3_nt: TGCAGCGTTGGATGGGGTGGAGGCTACACCTTC
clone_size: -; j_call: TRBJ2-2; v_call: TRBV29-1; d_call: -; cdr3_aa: CSVTRGSGELFF; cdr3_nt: TGCAGCGTTACCCGTGGTTCCGGGGAGCTGTTTTTT
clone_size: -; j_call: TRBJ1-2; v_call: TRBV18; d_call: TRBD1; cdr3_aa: CASSPPGQGVYGYTF; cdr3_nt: TGTGCCAGCTCGCCGCCGGGACAGGGGGTCTATGGCTACACCTTC
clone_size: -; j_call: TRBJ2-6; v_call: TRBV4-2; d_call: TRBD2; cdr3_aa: CASSRRLAGGQEANVLTF; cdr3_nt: TGTGCCAGCAGTCGGAGACTAGCGGGGGGGCAGGAGGCCAACGTCCTGACTTTC
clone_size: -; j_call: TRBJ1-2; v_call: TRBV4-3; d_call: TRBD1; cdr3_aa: CASSPSDRATNYGYTF; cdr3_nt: TGCGCCAGCAGCCCGTCGGACAGGGCGACTAACTATGGCTACACCTTC
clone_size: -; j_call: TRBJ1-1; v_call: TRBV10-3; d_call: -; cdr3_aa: CAISEGGSGTEAFF; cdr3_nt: TGTGCCATCAGTGAAGGGGGATCCGGCACTGAAGCTTTCTTT
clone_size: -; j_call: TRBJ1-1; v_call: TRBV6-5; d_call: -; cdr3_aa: CASGIAEAFF; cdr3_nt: TGTGCCAGCGGTATAGCTGAAGCTTTCTTT
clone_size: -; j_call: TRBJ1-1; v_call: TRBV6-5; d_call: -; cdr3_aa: CASSILSRGAGEAFF; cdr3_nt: TGTGCCAGCAGCATACTCTCAAGGGGAGCAGGTGAAGCTTTCTTT
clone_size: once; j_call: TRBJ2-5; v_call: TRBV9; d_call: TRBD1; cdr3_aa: CASSVFGTGNQETQYF; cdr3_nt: TGTGCCAGCAGCGTATTCGGGACAGGGAACCAAGAGACCCAGTACTTC
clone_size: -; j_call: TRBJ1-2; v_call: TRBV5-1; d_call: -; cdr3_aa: CATKQWGTASGYTF; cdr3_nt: TGCGCCACCAAGCAATGGGGGACGGCTTCTGGCTACACCTTC
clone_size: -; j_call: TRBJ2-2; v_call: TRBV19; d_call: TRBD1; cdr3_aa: CASSTDRGWTGELFF; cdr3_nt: TGTGCCAGTAGTACGGACAGGGGTTGGACCGGGGAGCTGTTTTTT
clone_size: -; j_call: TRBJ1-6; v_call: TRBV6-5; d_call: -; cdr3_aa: CASSPRVRESPLHF; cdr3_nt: TGTGCCAGCAGTCCACGGGTTAGGGAATCACCCCTCCACTTT
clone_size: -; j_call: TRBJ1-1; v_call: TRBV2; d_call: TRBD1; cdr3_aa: CASRGTGPAFF; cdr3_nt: TGTGCCAGCAGGGGGACAGGGCCGGCTTTCTTT
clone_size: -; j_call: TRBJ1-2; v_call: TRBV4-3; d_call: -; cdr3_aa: CASSQGRLNYGYTF; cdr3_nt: TGCGCCAGCAGCCAAGGACGGCTTAACTATGGCTACACCTTC
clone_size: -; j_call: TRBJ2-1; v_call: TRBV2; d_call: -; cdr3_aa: CASRQYNEQFF; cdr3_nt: TGTGCCAGCAGGCAGTACAATGAGCAGTTCTTC
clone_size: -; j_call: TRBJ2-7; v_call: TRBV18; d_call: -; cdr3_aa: CASSGGTAEQYF; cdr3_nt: TGTGCCAGCTCAGGGGGGACGGCCGAGCAGTACTTC
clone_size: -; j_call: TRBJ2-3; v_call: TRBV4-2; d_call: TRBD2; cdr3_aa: CASSQDRGKRTSERTDTQYF; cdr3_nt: TGTGCCAGCAGCCAAGATCGGGGGAAGCGGACTAGCGAGAGGACAGATACGCAGTATTTT
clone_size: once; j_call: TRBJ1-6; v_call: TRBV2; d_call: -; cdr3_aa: CASQGASNSPLHF; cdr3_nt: TGTGCCAGCCAAGGGGCGAGCAATTCACCCCTCCACTTT
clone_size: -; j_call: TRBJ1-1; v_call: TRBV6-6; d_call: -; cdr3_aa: CASSYNRENTEAFF; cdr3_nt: TGTGCCAGCAGTTACAACAGGGAGAACACTGAAGCTTTCTTT
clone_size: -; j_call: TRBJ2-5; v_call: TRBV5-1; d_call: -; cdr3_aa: CASSPGGGLIETQYF; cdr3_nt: TGCGCCAGCAGCCCCGGAGGGGGGCTAATCGAGACCCAGTACTTC
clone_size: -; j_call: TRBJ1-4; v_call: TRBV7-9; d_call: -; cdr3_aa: CASSPLTYNEKLFF; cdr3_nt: TGTGCCAGCAGCCCACTCACGTATAATGAAAAACTGTTTTTT
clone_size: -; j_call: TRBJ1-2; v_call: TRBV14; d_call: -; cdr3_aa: CASSQVGTFYGYTF; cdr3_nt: TGTGCCAGCAGCCAAGTAGGGACCTTCTATGGCTACACCTTC
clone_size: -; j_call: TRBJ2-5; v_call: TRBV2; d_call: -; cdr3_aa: CASSKMVGGLQETQYF; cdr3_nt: TGTGCCAGCAGCAAGATGGTAGGGGGTTTACAAGAGACCCAGTACTTC
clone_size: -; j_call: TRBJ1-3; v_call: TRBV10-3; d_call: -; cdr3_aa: CAISENEASGNTIYF; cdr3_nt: TGTGCCATCAGTGAGAACGAGGCTTCTGGAAACACCATATATTTT
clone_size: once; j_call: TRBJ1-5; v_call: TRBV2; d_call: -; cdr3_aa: CASSEVRQPQHF; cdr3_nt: TGTGCCAGCAGTGAAGTAAGACAGCCCCAGCATTTT
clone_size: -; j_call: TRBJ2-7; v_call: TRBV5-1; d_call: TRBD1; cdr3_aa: CASNRGMGSEQYF; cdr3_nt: TGCGCCAGCAACAGGGGAATGGGGTCCGAGCAGTACTTC
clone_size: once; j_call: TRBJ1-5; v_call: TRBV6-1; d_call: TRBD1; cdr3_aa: CASRTDRAGAQPQHF; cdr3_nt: TGTGCCAGCAGAACGGACAGGGCAGGAGCCCAGCCCCAGCATTTT
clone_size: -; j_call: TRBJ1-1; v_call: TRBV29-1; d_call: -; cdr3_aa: CSATQALNTEAFF; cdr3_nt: TGCAGTGCAACGCAGGCGTTGAACACTGAAGCTTTCTTT
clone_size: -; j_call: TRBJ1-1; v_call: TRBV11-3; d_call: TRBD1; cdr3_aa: CASSSHGQGNTEAFF; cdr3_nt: TGTGCCAGCAGCTCACACGGACAGGGGAACACTGAAGCTTTCTTT
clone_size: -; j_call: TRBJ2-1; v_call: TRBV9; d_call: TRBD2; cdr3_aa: CASSVVLAGGNEQFF; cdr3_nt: TGTGCCAGCAGCGTAGTACTAGCGGGGGGGAATGAGCAGTTCTTC
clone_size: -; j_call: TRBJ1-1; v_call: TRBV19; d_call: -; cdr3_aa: CASSTISTTAKGGKNTEAFF; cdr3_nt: TGTGCCAGTAGTACCATATCCACGACAGCAAAAGGGGGAAAGAACACTGAAGCTTTCTTT
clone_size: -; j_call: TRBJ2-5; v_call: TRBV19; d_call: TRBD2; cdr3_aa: CASSMDALAGGQETQYF; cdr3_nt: TGTGCCAGTAGTATGGATGCCCTAGCGGGGGGGCAAGAGACCCAGTACTTC
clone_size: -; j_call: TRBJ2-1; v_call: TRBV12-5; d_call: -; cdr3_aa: CASGLVRGHEQFF; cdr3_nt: TGTGCTAGTGGTTTGGTACGGGGGCATGAGCAGTTCTTC
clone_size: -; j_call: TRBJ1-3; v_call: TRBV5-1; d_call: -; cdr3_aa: CASTLRESSSGNTIYF; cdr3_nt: TGCGCCAGCACCCTTAGGGAATCGAGCTCTGGAAACACCATATATTTT
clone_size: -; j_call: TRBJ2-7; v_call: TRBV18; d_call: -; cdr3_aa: CASSPPGSGDTYEQYF; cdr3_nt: TGTGCCAGCTCACCACCGGGGTCAGGCGATACCTACGAGCAGTACTTC
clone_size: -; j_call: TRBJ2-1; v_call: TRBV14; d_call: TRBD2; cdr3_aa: CASSPRLAASSYNEQFF; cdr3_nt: TGTGCCAGCAGCCCCAGACTAGCGGCTAGCTCCTACAATGAGCAGTTCTTC
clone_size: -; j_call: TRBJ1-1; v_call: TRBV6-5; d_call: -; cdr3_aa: CASSAKSEAFF; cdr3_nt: TGTGCCAGCAGTGCAAAGTCAGAAGCTTTCTTT
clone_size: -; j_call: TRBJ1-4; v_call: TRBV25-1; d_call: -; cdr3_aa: CASSEPGATNEKLFF; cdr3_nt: TGTGCCAGCAGTGAACCCGGCGCAACTAATGAAAAACTGTTTTTT
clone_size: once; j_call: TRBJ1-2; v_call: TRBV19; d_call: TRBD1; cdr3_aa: CASSIPGQESYYGYTF; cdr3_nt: TGTGCCAGTAGTATACCGGGACAGGAAAGCTACTATGGCTACACCTTC